What follows are 23 T cell receptor beta chains derived from one specimen sequenced in a study of cytomegalovirus exposure and HLA in healthy donors. It was with 60 Vbeta and 13 Jbeta primers that the PCR ran. Only in-frame clones appear in the TCRdb table, and some are missing; sequencing was by immunoSEQ multiplex PCR. The sample carries about 150,000 clones, about 80% recorded once. The sample consisted of PBMCs. The receptor set was obtained from a woman in her forties in good health and CMV-seronegative.

The V gene is TRBV19, the J gene TRBJ2-5, with a possible D match to TRBD2 (6 bases). The CDR3 is made up of 12 amino acids. Germline lookup yields CDR1 LNHDA and CDR2 SQIVND (reference sequence). V dropped 3 bases and J dropped 4 bases, with 6 bases sitting between them. Here the CDR3 DNA reads TGTGCCAGTAGTATGGGGGGAGAGACCCAGTACTTC. This sequence encodes CASSMGGETQYF.

The table lists this clone with a few counts. This rearrangement joins TRBV7-3 to TRBJ2-2; D gene ambiguous. Germline V gene lookup returns CDR1 SGHTA and CDR2 FQGTGA. The CDR3 is 12 residues long. Trimming stripped 5 bases from V and 5 bases from J, with 6 bases between. CDR3 amino acids: CASSQWTGELFF. The CDR3 nucleotides are TGTGCCAGCAGCCAGTGGACCGGGGAGCTGTTTTTT.

The rearrangement uses TRBV29-1 and TRBJ2-2; TRBD2 aligns across 12 bases. The V and J ends lost 5 bases and 6 bases, in that order; junction bases with no gene match: 7. Germline CDR1 and CDR2: SQVTM and ANQGSEA. The length of the CDR3 is 15 residues. DNA of the CDR3: TGCAGCGTTAAGACTAGCGGGGGTTCCCCCGGGGAGCTGTTTTTT. Translation: CSVKTSGGSPGELFF.

The genes are TRBV6-5 and TRBJ1-1, with unresolved D. The V gene's germline CDR1 is MNHEY and CDR2 SVGAGI. The CDR3 is made up of 11 amino acids. V was pared by 5 bases and J by 11 bases, with 12 bases between. CDR3 nucleotide sequence: TGTGCCAGCAGTAATGGGCCGGTCGCTTTCTTT. Amino acids: CASSNGPVAFF.

V is TRBV7-9 and J is TRBJ2-1, with D maybe TRBD1 (5 bases). Germline CDR1 is SEHNR and CDR2 is FQNEAQ (reference sequence). V shed 6 bases and J shed 2 bases, with 14 bases lying between them. The CDR3 is 15 amino acids. CDR3 sequence reads: CASSRTQETYNEQFF. For the CDR3, the DNA is TGTGCCAGCAGTCGGACACAGGAAACCTACAATGAGCAGTTCTTC.

This rearrangement joins TRBV4-2 to TRBJ1-1; 10 nucleotides line up with TRBD1. Germline CDR1 is LGHNA and CDR2 is YNFKEQ. The V and J ends lost 5 bases and 3 bases, in that order; junction bases with no gene match: 3. The CDR3 is made up of 14 amino acids. The CDR3 reads CASSRDRGYTEAFF. The CDR3 DNA follows: TGTGCCAGCAGCAGGGACAGGGGCTACACTGAAGCTTTCTTT.

The V call is TRBV30, the J call TRBJ1-2; 8 bases line up with TRBD1. This CDR3 is 14 amino acids long. Germline CDR1 reads GTSNPN; CDR2 reads SVGIG (reference sequence). The ends lost 4 bases at V and 6 bases at J; junction bases unmatched: 10. Here the CDR3 DNA reads TGTGCCTGGAATATCGGACAGGGTCATCATGGCTACACCTTC. As protein: CAWNIGQGHHGYTF.

This chain links TRBV4-1 with TRBJ2-1; no firm D call. This CDR3 has 12 residues. V was shortened by 4 bases and J by 6 bases, with 7 bases between the two germline ends. Germline-derived CDR1 and CDR2 are MGHRA and YSYEKL. As DNA, the CDR3 is TGCGCCAGCAGCCGAGGAAGCAATGAGCAGTTCTTC. This sequence encodes CASSRGSNEQFF.

The chain uses TRBV10-3 and TRBJ1-5, with D possibly being TRBD1 (5 bases). The CDR3 has 13 amino acids. The germline CDR1 and CDR2 sequences are ENHRY and SYGVKD. V lost 6 bases, J lost 7 bases, and 13 bases lay in between. CDR3 residues: CAIREGVSQPQHF. The DNA for the CDR3 is TGTGCCATCAGAGAAGGGGTGAGCCAGCCCCAGCATTTT.

The V and J genes are TRBV9 and TRBJ2-1; 11 positions agree with TRBD2. The V gene's germline CDR1 is SGDLS and CDR2 YYNGEE. The junction had 4 bases not matched to a gene; V was cut back by 0 bases and J by 2 bases. CDR3 size: 17 residues. DNA of the CDR3: TGTGCCAGCAGCGTAGCTACTAGCGGGAGACCCTACAATGAGCAGTTCTTC. This gives the protein CASSVATSGRPYNEQFF.

The rearrangement links TRBV6-1 to TRBJ2-2, with D uncertain. Trimming cost V 3 bases and J 6 bases, with 11 bases left between them. The CDR3 is 14 amino acids. Germline-derived CDR1 and CDR2 are MNHNS and SASEGT. The CDR3, as DNA: TGTGCCAGCAGTGAGCCCACTAAACCCGGGGAGCTGTTTTTT. Its translation is CASSEPTKPGELFF.

V usage is TRBV14 and J usage is TRBJ2-3; D ambiguous. CDR3 size: 17 residues. Germline CDR1 is SGHDN and CDR2 is FVKESK. Trimming cost V 2 bases and J 0 bases, with 15 bases left between them. For the CDR3, the DNA is TGTGCCAGCAGCCAAAGAAGCCCTAGGCGTAGCACAGATACGCAGTATTTT. Protein: CASSQRSPRRSTDTQYF. Full variable domain (missing parts from reference TRBV14 and TRBJ2-3): EAGVTQFPSHSVIEKGQTVTLRCDPISGHDNLYWYRRVMGKEIKFLLHFVKESKQDESGMPNNRFLAERTGGTYSTLKVQPAELEDSGVYFCASSQRSPRRSTDTQYFGPGTRLTVL.

The V and J genes are TRBV11-3 and TRBJ2-7; D perhaps matches TRBD1 (7 bases). CDR1 SGHNT and CDR2 YENEEA come from the germline V gene. This CDR3 is 13 amino acids long. Trimming cost V 3 bases and J 3 bases, with 9 bases left between them. The CDR3, as DNA: TGTGCCAGCAGCTTGCGGGACAGCTACGAGCAGTACTTC. Protein sequence: CASSLRDSYEQYF.

The chain recombines TRBV19 with TRBJ2-1, with 9 bases that match TRBD1. This CDR3 contains 15 residues. Germline V gene sequence: CDR1 LNHDA, CDR2 SQIVND (reference sequence). With V trimmed by 7 bases and J by 0 bases, 4 bases remained unmatched. The chain's CDR3 is CASMMTGGSYNEQFF. CDR3 sequence (DNA): TGTGCCAGTATGATGACAGGGGGCTCCTACAATGAGCAGTTCTTC.

The CDR3: CASRSGTGITEAFF. The CDR3 region has the DNA TGTGCCAGTCGCTCCGGGACAGGGATCACTGAAGCTTTCTTT. The gene calls are TRBV19 and TRBJ1-1; 9 bases match TRBD1. V shed 8 bases and J 4 bases; nucleotides not matched to a gene: 8. This CDR3 has 14 amino acids. Germline CDR1 is LNHDA and CDR2 is SQIVND (reference sequence).

The rearrangement uses TRBV7-2 and TRBJ2-7, with TRBD2 matching 7 bases. The CDR3 totals 13 residues. Germline CDR1 is SGHTA and CDR2 is FQGNSA. V trimming: 5 bases; J trimming: 5 bases; junction bases outside the gene matches: 6. CDR3 residues: CASSLGRGNEQYF. In DNA form, the CDR3 reads TGTGCCAGCAGCCTTGGGCGGGGGAACGAGCAGTACTTC.

J is TRBJ1-6 and V is TRBV19; TRBD1 might be the D (6 bases). With 5 bases removed from V and 7 bases from J, the gap between germline ends came to 18 bases. Germline V gene lookup returns CDR1 LNHDA and CDR2 SQIVND (reference sequence). This CDR3 has 16 residues. As DNA, the CDR3 is TGTGCCAGTAGTTTCAACAGGGTCGCCTCAAATTCACCCCTCCACTTT. This sequence encodes CASSFNRVASNSPLHF.

The V call is TRBV25-1, the J call TRBJ2-7; TRBD1 might be the D (6 bases). From germline, CDR1 is MGHDK and CDR2 SYGVNS. This CDR3 has 14 amino acids. V lost 7 bases and J lost 2, with 15 bases in between. CDR3 sequence reads: CASISGQQPYEQYF. The CDR3 DNA is TGTGCCAGCATTTCAGGACAGCAACCCTACGAGCAGTACTTC.

This clone was observed a handful of times. This CDR3 reads CASSQAVSGGYTF. The DNA for the CDR3 is TGTGCCAGCAGCCAAGCCGTATCGGGAGGCTACACCTTC. The genes are TRBV14 and TRBJ1-2; the D is unclear. This CDR3 contains 13 residues. Germline V gives CDR1 SGHDN, CDR2 FVKESK. Trimming pared 1 base from V and 8 bases from J, leaving 11 bases between.

This clone was observed a few times. The chain joins TRBV7-9 to TRBJ2-1, with D possibly TRBD2 on 6 matching bases. Looked up from germline, CDR1 is SEHNR and CDR2 is FQNEAQ (reference sequence). V shed 5 bases and J shed 0 bases, with 11 bases lying between them. This CDR3 spans 15 amino acids. The CDR3 DNA is TGTGCCAGCAGCGCGGGGCGGAGCTCCTACAATGAGCAGTTCTTC. Translated: CASSAGRSSYNEQFF.

The chain's CDR3 is CASSGPSGTNIQETQYF. The CDR3 DNA is TGTGCCAGCAGCGGTCCTTCCGGGACAAACATTCAAGAGACCCAGTACTTC. The chain uses TRBV25-1 and TRBJ2-5, with D perhaps matching TRBD1 (6 bases). The CDR3 is 17 amino acids. V dropped 6 bases and J dropped 2 bases, with 22 bases sitting between them. The germline CDR1 and CDR2 sequences are MGHDK and SYGVNS.

The rearrangement links TRBV7-8 to TRBJ2-1; D is possibly TRBD2 (6 bases). Germline CDR1 SGHVS, CDR2 FQNEAQ. This CDR3 spans 15 amino acids. V shed 0 bases and J shed 8 bases, with 14 bases lying between them. In DNA form, the CDR3 reads TGTGCCAGCAGCTTAGCGCGGGGCCTCGCAGATGAGCAGTTCTTC. Its translation: CASSLARGLADEQFF.

V gene TRBV7-3 combines with J gene TRBJ2-1; D gene uncertain. The germline V gene encodes CDR1 SGHTA and CDR2 FQGTGA. Trimming took 5 bases from V and 10 from J, leaving 15 bases between them. CDR3 length: 13 amino acids. CDR3 sequence: CASSKDRDTEQFF. CDR3 DNA: TGTGCCAGCAGCAAAGATCGCGACACGGAGCAGTTCTTC.